These 8 T cell receptor beta chains were all obtained from the same sample, sequenced in a study of T cell repertoires in cytomegalovirus infection. MiXCR, applied by TCRdb to the reads, yields one record per CDR3 protein. The data show 100,000 to 120,000 distinct CDR3 sequences, with under 35% seen just once and 35% to 50% held by the top ten. What these receptors recognize is not known. The specimen comprised CD8+ T cells from cultured PBMCs, sampled from culture after CMV antigen stimulation. The receptors here all came from a human donor in good health (CMV status not recorded). Some clones in this sample may be carry-over from other donors' samples.

This clonotype turned up a few times. The chain employs TRBV7-6 and TRBJ2-2; TRBD2 agrees at 9 bases. This CDR3 spans 14 amino acids. CDR1 is SGHVS, CDR2 FNYEAQ, per germline. Trimming took 4 bases from V and 4 from J; bases not matched to a gene: 1. In DNA form, the CDR3 reads TGTGCCAGCAGCTCACTAGCGGGCACCGGGGAGCTGTTTTTT. It encodes CASSSLAGTGELFF.

The V gene is TRBV7-3, the J gene TRBJ1-1; a possible D gene is TRBD1 (6 bases). The CDR3 is made up of 14 amino acids. Germline V lookup: CDR1 SGHTA, CDR2 FQGTGA. The ends were cut back, 5 bases at V and 3 bases at J, with 13 bases in the middle. CDR3 loop: CASSPTGGHTEAFF. The CDR3 nucleotides are TGTGCCAGCAGCCCGACGGGGGGCCACACTGAAGCTTTCTTT.

The rearrangement joins TRBV19 to TRBJ1-5, with 9 bases aligning to TRBD1. The germline CDR1 and CDR2 sequences are LNHDA and SQIVND (reference sequence). The CDR3 is made up of 13 amino acids. V lost 5 bases, J lost 6 bases, and 2 bases stayed unmatched. CDR3 protein: CASSDRGIQPQHF. CDR3 DNA: TGTGCCAGTAGTGACAGGGGGATTCAGCCCCAGCATTTT.

This chain uses TRBV28 with TRBJ2-1, with D hard to call. This CDR3 contains 15 residues. The germline V gene encodes CDR1 MDHEN and CDR2 SYDVKM. V was cut by 3 bases and J by 9 bases, with 18 bases left in between. The CDR3 bases are TGTGCCAGCAGTTTTCTTCTCTCGGGCTTTGGTGAGCAGTTCTTC. This sequence encodes CASSFLLSGFGEQFF.

This clonotype was found a few times. The CDR3 reads CASRKRGGLYEQYF. DNA for the CDR3: TGTGCCAGCCGGAAGCGGGGGGGATTGTACGAGCAGTACTTC. The V gene is TRBV12-3 or TRBV12-4, the J gene TRBJ2-7, with 10 bases that match TRBD2. The CDR3 runs 14 residues. J lost 4 bases, V lost 8 bases, and 8 bases had no gene match.

The CDR3 bases are TGTGCCATCAGCGGGGCAGGGGGTCTCGACGAGCAGTACTTC. The encoded protein is CAISGAGGLDEQYF. The rearrangement joins TRBV10-3 to TRBJ2-7, with 7 bases lining up with TRBD1. With V trimmed by 6 bases and J by 5 bases, 10 bases remained unmatched. The CDR3 totals 14 residues. Germline CDR1 and CDR2: ENHRY and SYGVKD.

This rearrangement joins TRBV7-6 to TRBJ2-1, with D possibly TRBD2 on 6 matching bases. The germline CDR1 and CDR2 sequences are SGHVS and FNYEAQ. V was trimmed by 2 bases and J by 1 base, leaving 15 bases between them. This CDR3 contains 17 residues. In nucleotides, the CDR3 is TGTGCCAGCAGCTTATTTTGGGGGGAAGGTTCCTACAATGAGCAGTTCTTC. Protein sequence: CASSLFWGEGSYNEQFF.

Ten or more counts support this clonotype. V gene TRBV12-3 or TRBV12-4 combines with J gene TRBJ2-3; perhaps D is TRBD1 or TRBD2 (5 bases each). The CDR3 has 15 amino acids. The V and J ends lost 6 bases and 3 bases respectively, with 16 bases between them. The CDR3 reads CASRGTGWDTDTQYF. The CDR3 coding sequence is TGTGCCAGCAGGGGGACGGGTTGGGATACAGATACGCAGTATTTT.